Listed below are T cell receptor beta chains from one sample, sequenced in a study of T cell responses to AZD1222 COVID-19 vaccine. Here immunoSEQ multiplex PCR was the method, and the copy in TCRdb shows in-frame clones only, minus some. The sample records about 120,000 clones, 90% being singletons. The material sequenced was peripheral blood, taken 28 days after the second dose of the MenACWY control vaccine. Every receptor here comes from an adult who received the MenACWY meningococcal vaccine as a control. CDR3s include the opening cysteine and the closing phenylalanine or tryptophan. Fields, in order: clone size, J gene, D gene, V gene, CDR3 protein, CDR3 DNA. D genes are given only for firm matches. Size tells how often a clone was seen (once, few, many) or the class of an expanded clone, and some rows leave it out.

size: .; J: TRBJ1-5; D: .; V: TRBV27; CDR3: CASSPLLSGSNQPQHF; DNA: TGTGCCAGCAGCCCACTTTTGTCAGGTAGCAATCAGCCCCAGCATTTT
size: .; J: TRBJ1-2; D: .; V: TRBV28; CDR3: CASSFWGLHNYGYTF; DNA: TGTGCCAGCAGTTTTTGGGGGCTACATAACTATGGCTACACCTTC
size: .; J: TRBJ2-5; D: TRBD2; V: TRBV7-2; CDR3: CASSLDGSGGRYF; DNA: TGTGCCAGCAGCTTAGACGGTAGCGGGGGGCGGTACTTC
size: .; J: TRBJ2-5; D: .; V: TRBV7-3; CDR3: CASSLIGEGAQYF; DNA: TGTGCCAGCAGCTTAATTGGGGAAGGGGCCCAGTACTTC
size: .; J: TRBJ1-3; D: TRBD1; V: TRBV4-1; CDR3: CASSRTLTGADSGNTIYF; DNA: TGCGCCAGCAGCCGGACCCTTACAGGGGCCGACTCTGGAAACACCATATATTTT
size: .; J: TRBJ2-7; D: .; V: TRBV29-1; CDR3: CSVRTPSYEQYF; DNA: TGCAGCGTCCGAACCCCCTCCTACGAGCAGTACTTC
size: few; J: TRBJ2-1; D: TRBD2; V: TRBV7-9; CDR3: CASGGTSSYNEQFF; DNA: TGTGCCAGCGGCGGGACTAGCAGTTACAATGAGCAGTTCTTC
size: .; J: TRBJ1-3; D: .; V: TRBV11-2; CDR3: CASSLVRGGGSGNTIYF; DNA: TGTGCCAGCAGCTTAGTACGGGGAGGTGGTTCTGGAAACACCATATATTTT
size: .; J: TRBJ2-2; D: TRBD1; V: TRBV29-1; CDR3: CSVTGTGLDTGELFF; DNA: TGCAGCGTAACCGGGACAGGGTTGGACACCGGGGAGCTGTTTTTT
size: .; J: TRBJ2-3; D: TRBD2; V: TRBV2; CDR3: CASSVAGVLTDTQYF; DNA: TGTGCCAGCAGTGTAGCGGGAGTATTGACGGATACGCAGTATTTT
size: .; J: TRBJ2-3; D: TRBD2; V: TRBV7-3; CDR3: CASSSGAGGASDTQYF; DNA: TGTGCCAGCAGCTCGGGGGCGGGAGGCGCATCAGATACGCAGTATTTT
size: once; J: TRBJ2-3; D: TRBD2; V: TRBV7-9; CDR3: CASSLMGLAGGTDTQYF; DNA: TGTGCCAGCAGCTTAATGGGACTAGCGGGGGGCACAGATACGCAGTATTTT
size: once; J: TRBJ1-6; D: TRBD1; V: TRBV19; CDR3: CASSIAGTGNSPLHF; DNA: TGTGCCAGTAGTATAGCGGGGACAGGGAACTCACCCCTCCACTTT
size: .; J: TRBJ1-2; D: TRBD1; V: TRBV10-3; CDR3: CAISDGDREAYGYTF; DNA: TGTGCCATCAGTGATGGGGACAGGGAGGCTTATGGCTACACCTTC
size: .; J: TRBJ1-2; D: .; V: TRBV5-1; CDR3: CASSPAQPNYGYTF; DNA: TGCGCCAGCAGCCCCGCGCAGCCCAACTATGGCTACACCTTC
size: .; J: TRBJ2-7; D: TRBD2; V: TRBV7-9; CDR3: CASSPGTSAYEQYF; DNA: TGTGCCAGCAGCCCCGGGACTAGCGCGTACGAGCAGTACTTC
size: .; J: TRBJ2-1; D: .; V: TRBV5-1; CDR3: CASSLNLSQDEQFF; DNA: TGCGCCAGCAGCTTGAATTTATCACAGGACGAGCAGTTCTTC
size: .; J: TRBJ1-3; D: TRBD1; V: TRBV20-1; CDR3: CSATDRGGNTIYF; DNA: TGCAGTGCTACTGACAGGGGGGGAAACACCATATATTTT
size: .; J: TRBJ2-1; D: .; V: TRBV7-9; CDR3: CASSLPPGILYNEQFF; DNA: TGTGCCAGCAGCTTACCCCCGGGGATCCTATACAATGAGCAGTTCTTC
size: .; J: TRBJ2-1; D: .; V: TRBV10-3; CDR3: CAISEMGNEQFF; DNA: TGTGCCATCAGTGAGATGGGGAATGAGCAGTTCTTC
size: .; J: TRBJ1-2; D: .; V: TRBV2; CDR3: CASIRDGNGYTF; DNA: TGTGCCAGCATCCGGGACGGTAATGGCTACACCTTC
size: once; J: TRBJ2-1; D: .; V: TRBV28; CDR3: CASTSNEAHSYNEQFF; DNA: TGTGCCAGCACCAGCAATGAGGCCCACTCCTACAATGAGCAGTTCTTC
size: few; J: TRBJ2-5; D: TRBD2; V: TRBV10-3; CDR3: CAISESSGSGETQYF; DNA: TGTGCCATCAGTGAGTCTAGCGGGAGTGGGGAGACCCAGTACTTC
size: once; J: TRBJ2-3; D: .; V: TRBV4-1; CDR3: CASSHTVADKRTYTQYF; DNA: TGCGCCAGCAGCCATACCGTAGCGGATAAACGCACATATACGCAGTATTTT
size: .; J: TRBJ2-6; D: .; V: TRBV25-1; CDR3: CASSVSGGLGANVLTF; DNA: TGTGCCAGCAGTGTCTCTGGGGGGCTCGGGGCCAACGTCCTGACTTTC
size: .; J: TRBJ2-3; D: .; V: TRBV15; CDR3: CATSRDDPTDTQYF; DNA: TGTGCCACCAGCAGAGATGATCCCACAGATACGCAGTATTTT